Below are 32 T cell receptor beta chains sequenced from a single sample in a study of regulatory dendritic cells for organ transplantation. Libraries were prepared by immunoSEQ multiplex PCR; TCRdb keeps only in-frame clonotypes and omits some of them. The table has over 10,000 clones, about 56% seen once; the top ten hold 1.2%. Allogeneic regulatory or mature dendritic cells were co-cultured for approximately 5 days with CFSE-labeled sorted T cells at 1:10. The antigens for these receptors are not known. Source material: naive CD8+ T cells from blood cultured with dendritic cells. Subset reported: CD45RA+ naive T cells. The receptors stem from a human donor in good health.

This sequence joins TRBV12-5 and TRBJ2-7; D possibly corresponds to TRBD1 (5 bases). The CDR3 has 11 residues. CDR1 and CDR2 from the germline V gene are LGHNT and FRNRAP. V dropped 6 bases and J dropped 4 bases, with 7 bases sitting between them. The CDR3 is CASGQAYEQYF. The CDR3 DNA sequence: TGTGCTAGTGGACAGGCTTACGAGCAGTACTTC.

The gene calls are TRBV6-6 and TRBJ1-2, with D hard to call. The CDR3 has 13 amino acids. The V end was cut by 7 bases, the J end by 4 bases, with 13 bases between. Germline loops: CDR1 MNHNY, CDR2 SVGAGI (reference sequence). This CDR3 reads CASISSRIYGYTF. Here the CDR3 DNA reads TGTGCCAGCATCAGTAGCCGAATCTATGGCTACACCTTC.

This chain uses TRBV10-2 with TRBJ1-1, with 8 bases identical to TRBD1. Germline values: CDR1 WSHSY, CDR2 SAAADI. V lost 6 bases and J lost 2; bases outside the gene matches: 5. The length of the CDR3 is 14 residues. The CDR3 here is CASSRGLINTEAFF. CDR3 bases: TGCGCCAGCAGCAGGGGGCTTATTAACACTGAAGCTTTCTTT.

The CDR3 sequence: CASSYLDTTDTQYF. CDR3 nucleotide sequence: TGTGCCAGCAGTTACTTGGACACCACAGATACGCAGTATTTT. The chain joins TRBV6-5 to TRBJ2-3; TRBD1 might be the D (5 bases). Per germline, CDR1 MNHEY and CDR2 SVGAGI. Trimming cost V 1 base and J 2 bases, with 7 bases left between them. This CDR3 contains 14 residues.

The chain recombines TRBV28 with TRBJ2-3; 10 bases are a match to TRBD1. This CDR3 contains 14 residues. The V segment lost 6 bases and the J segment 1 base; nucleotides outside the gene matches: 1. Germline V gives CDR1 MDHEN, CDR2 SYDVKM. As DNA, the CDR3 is TGTGCCAGCAGAGGGACAGGGGGCACAGATACGCAGTATTTT. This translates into CASRGTGGTDTQYF.

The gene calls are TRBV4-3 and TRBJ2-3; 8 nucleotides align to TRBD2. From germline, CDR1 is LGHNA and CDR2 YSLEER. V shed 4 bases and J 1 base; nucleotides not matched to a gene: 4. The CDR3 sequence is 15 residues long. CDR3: CASSPRRGGTDTQYF. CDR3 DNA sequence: TGCGCCAGCAGCCCCCGGCGGGGGGGCACAGATACGCAGTATTTT.

The CDR3 bases are TGTGCCAGCAGCCGCACCATGGGGGGCACCGGGGAGCTGTTTTTT. This encodes CASSRTMGGTGELFF. The chain joins TRBV7-9 to TRBJ2-2; possibly TRBD2 for D (6 bases). Germline CDR1 is SEHNR and CDR2 is FQNEAQ (reference sequence). The CDR3 length is 15 residues. Trimming left V 5 bases short and J 4 bases short, with 14 bases between.

For the CDR3, the DNA is TGCGCCAGCAGAACCCTCTCTCGAGCTAATGAAAAACTGTTTTTT. It codes for CASRTLSRANEKLFF. The V call is TRBV4-1, the J call TRBJ1-4; D call uncertain. The CDR3 has 15 amino acids. Trimming took 6 bases from V and 3 from J, leaving 14 bases between them. Germline CDR1 reads MGHRA; CDR2 reads YSYEKL.

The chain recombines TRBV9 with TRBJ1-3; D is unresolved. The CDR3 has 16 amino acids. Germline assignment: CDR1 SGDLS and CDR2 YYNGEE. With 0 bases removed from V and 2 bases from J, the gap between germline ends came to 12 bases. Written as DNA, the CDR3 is TGTGCCAGCAGCGTAGATCGTGAGGTTACTGGAAACACCATATATTTT. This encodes CASSVDREVTGNTIYF.

CDR3 loop: CASSEASSYEQYF. DNA for the CDR3: TGTGCCAGCAGTGAAGCTAGCTCCTACGAGCAGTACTTC. The rearrangement uses TRBV6-1 and TRBJ2-7; D is unresolved. The CDR3 contains 13 residues. CDR1 and CDR2 (germline): MNHNS, SASEGT. V dropped 0 bases and J dropped 0 bases, with 3 bases sitting between them.

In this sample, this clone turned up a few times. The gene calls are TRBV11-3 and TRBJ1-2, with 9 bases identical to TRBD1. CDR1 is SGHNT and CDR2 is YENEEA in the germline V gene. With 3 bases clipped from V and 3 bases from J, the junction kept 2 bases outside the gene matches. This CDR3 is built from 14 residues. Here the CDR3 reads CASSLGQGDYGYTF. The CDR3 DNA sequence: TGTGCCAGCAGCTTGGGACAGGGTGACTATGGCTACACCTTC. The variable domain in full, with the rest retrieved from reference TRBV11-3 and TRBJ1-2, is EAGVVQSPRYKIIEKKQPVAFWCNPISGHNTLYWYLQNLGQGPELLIRYENEEAVDDSQLPKDRFSAERLKGVDSTLKIQPAELGDSAVYLCASSLGQGDYGYTFGSGTRLTVV.

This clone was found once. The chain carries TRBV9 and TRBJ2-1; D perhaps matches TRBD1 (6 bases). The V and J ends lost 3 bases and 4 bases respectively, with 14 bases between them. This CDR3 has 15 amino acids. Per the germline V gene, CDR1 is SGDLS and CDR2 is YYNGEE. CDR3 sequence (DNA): TGTGCCAGCAGCGGATCCGGGACACCATACAATGAGCAGTTCTTC. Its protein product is CASSGSGTPYNEQFF.

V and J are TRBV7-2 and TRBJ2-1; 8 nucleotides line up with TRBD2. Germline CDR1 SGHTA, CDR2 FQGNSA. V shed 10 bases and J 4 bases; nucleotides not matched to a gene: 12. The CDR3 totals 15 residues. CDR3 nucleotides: TGTGCCACCAAGGGAGTGACTAGCGTTTACAATGAGCAGTTCTTC. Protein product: CATKGVTSVYNEQFF. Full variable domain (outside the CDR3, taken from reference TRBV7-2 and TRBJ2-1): GAGVSQSPSNKVTEKGKDVELRCDPISGHTALYWYRQSLGQGLEFLIYFQGNSAPDKSGLPSDRFSAERTGGSVSTLTIQRTQQEDSAVYLCATKGVTSVYNEQFFGPGTRLTVL.

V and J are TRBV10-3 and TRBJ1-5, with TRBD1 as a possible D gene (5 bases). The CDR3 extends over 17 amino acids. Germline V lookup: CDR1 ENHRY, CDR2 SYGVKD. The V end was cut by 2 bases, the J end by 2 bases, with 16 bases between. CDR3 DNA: TGTGCCATCAGTGAGGACAGCCAACCTACGGGCAATCAGCCCCAGCATTTT. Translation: CAISEDSQPTGNQPQHF.

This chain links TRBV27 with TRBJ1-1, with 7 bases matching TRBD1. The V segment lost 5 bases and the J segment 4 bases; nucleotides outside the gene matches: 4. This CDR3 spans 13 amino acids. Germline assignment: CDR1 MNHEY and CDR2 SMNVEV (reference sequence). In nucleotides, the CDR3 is TGTGCCAGCAGTAGCAGGGGGGTCACTGAAGCTTTCTTT. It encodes CASSSRGVTEAFF.

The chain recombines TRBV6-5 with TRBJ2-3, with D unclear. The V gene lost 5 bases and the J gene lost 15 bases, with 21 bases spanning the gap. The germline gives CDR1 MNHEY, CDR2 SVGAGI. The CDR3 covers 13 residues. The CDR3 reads CASSDASLVGGYF. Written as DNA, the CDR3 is TGTGCCAGCAGTGACGCGAGTCTCGTCGGCGGATATTTT.

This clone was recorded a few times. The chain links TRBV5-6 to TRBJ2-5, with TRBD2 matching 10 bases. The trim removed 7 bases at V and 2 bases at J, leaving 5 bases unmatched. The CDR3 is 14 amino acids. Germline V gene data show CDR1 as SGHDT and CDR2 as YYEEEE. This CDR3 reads CASSLAGAQETQYF. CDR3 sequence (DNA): TGTGCCAGCTCCCTAGCGGGGGCTCAAGAGACCCAGTACTTC. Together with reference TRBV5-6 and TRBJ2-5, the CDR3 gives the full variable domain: DAGVTQSPTHLIKTRGQQVTLRCSPKSGHDTVSWYQQALGQGPQFIFQYYEEEERQRGNFPDRFSGHQFPNYSSELNVNALLLGDSALYLCASSLAGAQETQYFGPGTRLLVL.

This chain's CDR3 is CASNPGTRNNEQFF. The CDR3 DNA follows: TGTGCCAGCAACCCCGGGACTAGAAACAATGAGCAGTTCTTC. The chain carries TRBV5-8 and TRBJ2-1; 8 nucleotides line up with TRBD2. Germline CDR1 SGHTS, CDR2 YDEGEE. After removal of 6 bases from V and 5 bases from J, the junction contained 7 bases not matched to a gene. There are 14 residues in the CDR3.

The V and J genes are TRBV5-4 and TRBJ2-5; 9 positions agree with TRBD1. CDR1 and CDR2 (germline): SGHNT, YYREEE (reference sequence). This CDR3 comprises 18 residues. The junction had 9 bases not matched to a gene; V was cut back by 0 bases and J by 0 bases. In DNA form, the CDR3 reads TGTGCCAGCAGCTTGGGGGGTTTGACAGGGGGGTACCAAGAGACCCAGTACTTC. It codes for CASSLGGLTGGYQETQYF.

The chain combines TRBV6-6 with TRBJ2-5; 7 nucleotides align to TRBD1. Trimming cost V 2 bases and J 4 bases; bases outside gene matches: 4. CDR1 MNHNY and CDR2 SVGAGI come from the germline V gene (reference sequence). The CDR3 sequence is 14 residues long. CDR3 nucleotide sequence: TGTGCCAGCAGTTACGGGACAGAGGTAGAGACCCAGTACTTC. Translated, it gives CASSYGTEVETQYF.

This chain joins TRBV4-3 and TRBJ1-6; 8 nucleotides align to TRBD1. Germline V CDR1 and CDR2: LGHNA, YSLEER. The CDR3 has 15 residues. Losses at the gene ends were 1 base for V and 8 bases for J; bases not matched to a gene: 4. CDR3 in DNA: TGCGCCAGCAGCCAAGGGATGACAGGGGATTCACCCCTCCACTTT. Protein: CASSQGMTGDSPLHF.

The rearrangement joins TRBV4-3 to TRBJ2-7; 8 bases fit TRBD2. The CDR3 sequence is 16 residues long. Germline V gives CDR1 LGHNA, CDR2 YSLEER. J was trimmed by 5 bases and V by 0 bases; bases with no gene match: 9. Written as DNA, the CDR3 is TGCGCCAGCAGCCAAGAGCTTAACGGGGGGGCCGACGAGCAGTACTTC. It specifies CASSQELNGGADEQYF.

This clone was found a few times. CDR3 nucleotide sequence: TGTGCCAGCAGCCCACATGGGGACAGGTTGAACACTGAAGCTTTCTTT. Translation gives CASSPHGDRLNTEAFF. The gene calls are TRBV5-5 and TRBJ1-1, with TRBD1 identical over 8 bases. CDR1 is SGHKS and CDR2 is YYEKEE in the germline V gene (reference sequence). This CDR3 is 16 amino acids long. V dropped 4 bases and J dropped 0; count of bases not matched to a gene: 8.

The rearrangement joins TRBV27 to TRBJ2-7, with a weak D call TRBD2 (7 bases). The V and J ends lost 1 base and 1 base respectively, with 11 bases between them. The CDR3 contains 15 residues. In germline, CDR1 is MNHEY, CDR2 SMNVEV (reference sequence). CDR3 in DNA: TGTGCCAGCAGTTTATTGGGGGGGCTATCCTACGAGCAGTACTTC. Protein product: CASSLLGGLSYEQYF.

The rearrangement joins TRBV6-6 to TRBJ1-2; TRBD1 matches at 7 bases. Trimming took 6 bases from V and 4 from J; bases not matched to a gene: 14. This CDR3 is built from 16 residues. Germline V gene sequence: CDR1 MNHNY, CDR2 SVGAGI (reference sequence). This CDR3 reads CASRSLDRDQSYGYTF. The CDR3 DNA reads TGTGCCAGCAGGTCCCTTGACAGGGATCAATCCTATGGCTACACCTTC.

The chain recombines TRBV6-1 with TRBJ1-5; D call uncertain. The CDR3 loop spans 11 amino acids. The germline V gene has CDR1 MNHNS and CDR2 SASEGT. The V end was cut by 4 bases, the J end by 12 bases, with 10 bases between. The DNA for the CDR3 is TGTGCCAGCAGTGGACATATGGACCAGCATTTT. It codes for CASSGHMDQHF.

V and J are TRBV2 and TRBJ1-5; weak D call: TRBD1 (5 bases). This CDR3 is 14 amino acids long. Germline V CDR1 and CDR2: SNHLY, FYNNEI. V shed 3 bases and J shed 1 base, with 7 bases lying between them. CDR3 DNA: TGTGCCAGCAGTGACCAGGGAAGCAATCAGCCCCAGCATTTT. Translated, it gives CASSDQGSNQPQHF.

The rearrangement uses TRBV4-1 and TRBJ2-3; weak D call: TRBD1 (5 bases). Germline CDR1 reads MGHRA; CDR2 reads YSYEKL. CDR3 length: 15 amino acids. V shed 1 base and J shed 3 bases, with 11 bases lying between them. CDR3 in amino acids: CASSQAQGFTDTQYF. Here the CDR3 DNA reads TGCGCCAGCAGCCAAGCCCAGGGTTTTACAGATACGCAGTATTTT.

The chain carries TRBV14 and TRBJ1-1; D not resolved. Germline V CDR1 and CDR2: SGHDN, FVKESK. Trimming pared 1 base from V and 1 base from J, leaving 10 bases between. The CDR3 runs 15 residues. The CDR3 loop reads CASSQAAGGNTEAFF. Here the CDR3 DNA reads TGTGCCAGCAGCCAAGCGGCGGGCGGGAACACTGAAGCTTTCTTT.

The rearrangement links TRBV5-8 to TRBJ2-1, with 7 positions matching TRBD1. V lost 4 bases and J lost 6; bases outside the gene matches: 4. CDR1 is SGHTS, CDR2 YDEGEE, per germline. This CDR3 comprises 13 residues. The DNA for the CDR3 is TGTGCCAGCAGCGAGGGACAGCTCAATGAGCAGTTCTTC. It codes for CASSEGQLNEQFF.

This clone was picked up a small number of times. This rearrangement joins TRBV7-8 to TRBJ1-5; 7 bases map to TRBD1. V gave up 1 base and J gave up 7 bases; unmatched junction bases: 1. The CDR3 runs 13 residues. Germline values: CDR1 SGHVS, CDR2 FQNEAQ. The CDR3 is CASSLVGGQPQHF. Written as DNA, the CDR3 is TGTGCCAGCAGCTTAGTAGGGGGCCAGCCCCAGCATTTT.

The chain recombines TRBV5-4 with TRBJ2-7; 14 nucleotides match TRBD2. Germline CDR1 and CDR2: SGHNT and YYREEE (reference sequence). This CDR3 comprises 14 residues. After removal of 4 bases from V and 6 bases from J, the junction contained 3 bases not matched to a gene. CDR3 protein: CASSQGLAGGEQYF. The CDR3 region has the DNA TGTGCCAGCAGCCAAGGACTAGCGGGGGGCGAGCAGTACTTC.